The rows below give T cell receptor beta chains drawn from one sample of a study of Graves' ophthalmopathy and Graves' hyperthyroidism. TCRdb re-derived calls from the multiplex PCR reads in MiXCR, one entry per CDR3 protein. The table has approximately 160,000 distinct CDR3 sequences, approximately 40% seen once. The sample consisted of peripheral blood. These receptors came from a man younger than 40 with Graves' ophthalmopathy. Each CDR3 is given with its conserved first and last residue. D genes are given only for firm matches. The size of a clone is reported for some rows only, either as once, few or many, or as a class for expanded clones.

cdr3_nt: TGTGCCAGCGGGACAGGGATGAACACTGAAGCTTTCTTT
cdr3_aa: CASGTGMNTEAFF
j_call: TRBJ1-1
cdr3_length: 13
clone_size: few
d_call: TRBD1
v_call: TRBV6-1

cdr3_nt: TGTGCCATCATTGGACAGTTGGGCACTGAAGCTTTCTTT
cdr3_aa: CAIIGQLGTEAFF
j_call: TRBJ1-1
cdr3_length: 13
clone_size: many
d_call: -
v_call: TRBV10-3

cdr3_nt: TGCAGTGCTCCCCGGGAAGGGGGCGAGCAGTACTTC
cdr3_aa: CSAPREGGEQYF
j_call: TRBJ2-7
cdr3_length: 12
clone_size: -
d_call: -
v_call: TRBV20-1

cdr3_nt: TGCGCCAGCAGCCAAGGGACAGTAAATTCACCCCTCCACTTT
cdr3_aa: CASSQGTVNSPLHF
j_call: TRBJ1-6
cdr3_length: 14
clone_size: many
d_call: TRBD1
v_call: TRBV5-1

cdr3_nt: TGTGCCAGCAGTTACCCGGGGGTGAACACTGAAGCTTTCTTT
cdr3_aa: CASSYPGVNTEAFF
j_call: TRBJ1-1
cdr3_length: 14
clone_size: -
d_call: -
v_call: TRBV6-2/TRBV6-3

cdr3_nt: TGCGCCAGCAGCCAAGCGGGGGTGGGGGAGACCCAGTACTTC
cdr3_aa: CASSQAGVGETQYF
j_call: TRBJ2-5
cdr3_length: 14
clone_size: -
d_call: -
v_call: TRBV4-1

cdr3_nt: TGTGCCAGCATCAGCCCTCTGAACACTGAAGCTTTCTTT
cdr3_aa: CASISPLNTEAFF
j_call: TRBJ1-1
cdr3_length: 13
clone_size: -
d_call: -
v_call: TRBV27

cdr3_nt: TGTGCCAGCAGTTACTACCGGGACAGTGGCTACACCTTC
cdr3_aa: CASSYYRDSGYTF
j_call: TRBJ1-2
cdr3_length: 13
clone_size: -
d_call: TRBD1
v_call: TRBV6-2/TRBV6-3

cdr3_nt: TGCAGTGCTAGAGATAAAGCGGGATCCTACGAGCAGTACTTC
cdr3_aa: CSARDKAGSYEQYF
j_call: TRBJ2-7
cdr3_length: 14
clone_size: many
d_call: TRBD2
v_call: TRBV20-1

cdr3_nt: TGTGCCAGCAGTTTAAAGGGGACGGGAGAGACCCAGTACTTC
cdr3_aa: CASSLKGTGETQYF
j_call: TRBJ2-5
cdr3_length: 14
clone_size: many
d_call: -
v_call: TRBV28

cdr3_nt: TGCAGTGCTAGCCCCGGAGGGGAGCAGTACTTC
cdr3_aa: CSASPGGEQYF
j_call: TRBJ2-7
cdr3_length: 11
clone_size: many
d_call: -
v_call: TRBV20-1

cdr3_nt: TGTGCCAGCACGCGGGGGCTGGGGGACACTGAAGCTTTCTTT
cdr3_aa: CASTRGLGDTEAFF
j_call: TRBJ1-1
cdr3_length: 14
clone_size: -
d_call: -
v_call: TRBV12-3/TRBV12-4

cdr3_nt: TGTGCCAGCAGTGAATCAGCAGTTTATAGCAATCAGCCCCAGCATTTT
cdr3_aa: CASSESAVYSNQPQHF
j_call: TRBJ1-5
cdr3_length: 16
clone_size: many
d_call: -
v_call: TRBV2

cdr3_nt: TGCAGCGTCAAGGGGACCCACGAGCAGTACTTC
cdr3_aa: CSVKGTHEQYF
j_call: TRBJ2-7
cdr3_length: 11
clone_size: -
d_call: -
v_call: TRBV29-1

cdr3_nt: TGTGCCAGCAGTTCCCACGAGTTTGGGGGAAGCTATGGCTACACCTTC
cdr3_aa: CASSSHEFGGSYGYTF
j_call: TRBJ1-2
cdr3_length: 16
clone_size: -
d_call: -
v_call: TRBV6-5

cdr3_nt: TGTGCCAGCAGCCGGGAGGGGAACACCGGGGAGCTGTTTTTT
cdr3_aa: CASSREGNTGELFF
j_call: TRBJ2-2
cdr3_length: 14
clone_size: many
d_call: TRBD2
v_call: TRBV12-3/TRBV12-4

cdr3_nt: TGTGCCAGCCGCCATGGACGAAACTATGGCTACACCTTC
cdr3_aa: CASRHGRNYGYTF
j_call: TRBJ1-2
cdr3_length: 13
clone_size: once
d_call: -
v_call: TRBV6-1

cdr3_nt: TGTGCCAGCAGTTACTCGACAGGGGAGGCTACAGAGACCCAGTACTTC
cdr3_aa: CASSYSTGEATETQYF
j_call: TRBJ2-5
cdr3_length: 16
clone_size: many
d_call: TRBD1
v_call: TRBV6-5

cdr3_nt: TGTGCCAGTGGGGAGTATGGTCAGCCCCAGCATTTT
cdr3_aa: CASGEYGQPQHF
j_call: TRBJ1-5
cdr3_length: 12
clone_size: -
d_call: -
v_call: TRBV6-2/TRBV6-3

cdr3_nt: -
cdr3_aa: CASSSGTRAEQYFGPGYTF
j_call: TRBJ1-2
cdr3_length: 19
clone_size: -
d_call: -
v_call: TRBV19

cdr3_nt: TGTGCCACCAGCAAACCCCCTTCCAGATACTATGGCTACACCTTC
cdr3_aa: CATSKPPSRYYGYTF
j_call: TRBJ1-2
cdr3_length: 15
clone_size: -
d_call: -
v_call: TRBV15

cdr3_nt: TGTGCCAGCAGTTTAGCCGGGAGGGCTCTGGGAAACATTCAGTACTTC
cdr3_aa: CASSLAGRALGNIQYF
j_call: TRBJ2-4
cdr3_length: 16
clone_size: once
d_call: TRBD2
v_call: TRBV12-3/TRBV12-4

cdr3_nt: TGTGCCAGCAGCCGCGGGGGCACTCAGCCCCAGCATTTT
cdr3_aa: CASSRGGTQPQHF
j_call: TRBJ1-5
cdr3_length: 13
clone_size: -
d_call: -
v_call: TRBV6-1

cdr3_nt: TGCGCCAGCAGCACCTCAGCGGGAGCAAGCTACGAGCAGTACTTC
cdr3_aa: CASSTSAGASYEQYF
j_call: TRBJ2-7
cdr3_length: 15
clone_size: many
d_call: TRBD2
v_call: TRBV5-1

cdr3_nt: TGTGCCAGCAGCCTCCGGGGGGGAGGTAGCAATCAGCCCCAGCATTTT
cdr3_aa: CASSLRGGGSNQPQHF
j_call: TRBJ1-5
cdr3_length: 16
clone_size: many
d_call: -
v_call: TRBV5-5

cdr3_nt: TGTGCCAGCAGGCCGACACAGGGGGCGAGGAACACTGAAGCTTTCTTT
cdr3_aa: CASRPTQGARNTEAFF
j_call: TRBJ1-1
cdr3_length: 16
clone_size: -
d_call: TRBD1
v_call: TRBV12-3/TRBV12-4

cdr3_nt: TGTGCCAGCAAAGGAGGGACAACCTGGGAGACCCAGTACTTC
cdr3_aa: CASKGGTTWETQYF
j_call: TRBJ2-5
cdr3_length: 14
clone_size: -
d_call: -
v_call: TRBV28

cdr3_nt: TGTGCCAGCAGCTCGATGGGGACAGGGCAAGAGACCCAGTACTTC
cdr3_aa: CASSSMGTGQETQYF
j_call: TRBJ2-5
cdr3_length: 15
clone_size: many
d_call: TRBD1
v_call: TRBV5-6

cdr3_nt: TGTGCCAGTGTACAAGAGACCCAGTACTTC
cdr3_aa: CASVQETQYF
j_call: TRBJ2-5
cdr3_length: 10
clone_size: once
d_call: -
v_call: TRBV6-1

cdr3_nt: TGTGCCAGCAGCCCCGAAGGGACAGGGATTGAGACCCAGTACTTC
cdr3_aa: CASSPEGTGIETQYF
j_call: TRBJ2-5
cdr3_length: 15
clone_size: many
d_call: TRBD1
v_call: TRBV11-3

cdr3_nt: TGTGCCAGCACCCAACCTAGCGGGGGGGAAGAGACCCAGTACTTC
cdr3_aa: CASTQPSGGEETQYF
j_call: TRBJ2-5
cdr3_length: 15
clone_size: -
d_call: TRBD2
v_call: TRBV6-1

cdr3_nt: TGTGCCACCAGCAACCAAGAGACCCAGTACTTC
cdr3_aa: CATSNQETQYF
j_call: TRBJ2-5
cdr3_length: 11
clone_size: many
d_call: -
v_call: TRBV15

cdr3_nt: TGTGCCAGCAGTTCAGGGGGCCTACGAGATACGCAGTATTTT
cdr3_aa: CASSSGGLRDTQYF
j_call: TRBJ2-3
cdr3_length: 14
clone_size: -
d_call: TRBD1
v_call: TRBV12-3/TRBV12-4

cdr3_nt: TGTGCTAGTGGTTTGGCCGAGACTAGCGGGAGAGCGGAGACCCAGTACTTC
cdr3_aa: CASGLAETSGRAETQYF
j_call: TRBJ2-5
cdr3_length: 17
clone_size: -
d_call: TRBD2
v_call: TRBV12-5

cdr3_nt: TGTGCCAGCAGTTTGACAGGGCGCTCCAAAAACATTCAGTACTTC
cdr3_aa: CASSLTGRSKNIQYF
j_call: TRBJ2-4
cdr3_length: 15
clone_size: many
d_call: TRBD1
v_call: TRBV2

cdr3_nt: TGTGCCAGCAGCCAGACAGATTCTCAAGAGACCCAGTACTTC
cdr3_aa: CASSQTDSQETQYF
j_call: TRBJ2-5
cdr3_length: 14
clone_size: many
d_call: -
v_call: TRBV6-5

cdr3_nt: TGTGCCAGCAGTTTAACAGTAGATTCACCCCTCCACTTT
cdr3_aa: CASSLTVDSPLHF
j_call: TRBJ1-6
cdr3_length: 13
clone_size: -
d_call: -
v_call: TRBV6-5

cdr3_nt: TGTGCCAGCATTGAGCAGGGTAACTACGAGCAGTACTTC
cdr3_aa: CASIEQGNYEQYF
j_call: TRBJ2-7
cdr3_length: 13
clone_size: -
d_call: -
v_call: TRBV2

cdr3_nt: TGTGCCAGCAGTTACTCGCTGAATGACAGGGGGCCGAGGCACGAGCAGTACTTC
cdr3_aa: CASSYSLNDRGPRHEQYF
j_call: TRBJ2-7
cdr3_length: 18
clone_size: -
d_call: TRBD1
v_call: TRBV6-2/TRBV6-3

cdr3_nt: TGTGCCAGCAGTGATACAGGGGGCGAGCAGTACTTC
cdr3_aa: CASSDTGGEQYF
j_call: TRBJ2-7
cdr3_length: 12
clone_size: many
d_call: TRBD1
v_call: TRBV7-9

cdr3_nt: TGTGCCAGCGGGTACATGGCTGAAGCTTTCTTT
cdr3_aa: CASGYMAEAFF
j_call: TRBJ1-1
cdr3_length: 11
clone_size: -
d_call: -
v_call: TRBV6-2/TRBV6-3

cdr3_nt: TGTGCCAGCAGCTTAGAACAGATCTTAAACCCCTACGAGCAGTACTTC
cdr3_aa: CASSLEQILNPYEQYF
j_call: TRBJ2-7
cdr3_length: 16
clone_size: many
d_call: -
v_call: TRBV11-2

cdr3_nt: TGTGCCAGCAGTGAACCTCGGACAGATGAAGCTTTCTTT
cdr3_aa: CASSEPRTDEAFF
j_call: TRBJ1-1
cdr3_length: 13
clone_size: medium-sized
d_call: -
v_call: TRBV6-1

cdr3_nt: TGTGCCAGCAGCCTATTTAACACCGGGGAGCTGTTTTTT
cdr3_aa: CASSLFNTGELFF
j_call: TRBJ2-2
cdr3_length: 13
clone_size: -
d_call: -
v_call: TRBV7-2

cdr3_nt: TGCAGCGTTGATCCTAGCGGGAGTGCACGCGAGCAGTACTTC
cdr3_aa: CSVDPSGSAREQYF
j_call: TRBJ2-7
cdr3_length: 14
clone_size: many
d_call: TRBD2
v_call: TRBV29-1

cdr3_nt: TGTGCCAGCAGCGACGCGCGGTACTTAGCCAAAAACATTCAGTACTTC
cdr3_aa: CASSDARYLAKNIQYF
j_call: TRBJ2-4
cdr3_length: 16
clone_size: many
d_call: -
v_call: TRBV12-3/TRBV12-4

cdr3_nt: TGTGCCAGCAGTTCCCTTGACAGCTACGAGCAGTACTTC
cdr3_aa: CASSSLDSYEQYF
j_call: TRBJ2-7
cdr3_length: 13
clone_size: many
d_call: -
v_call: TRBV27

cdr3_nt: TGTGCCAGCAGCAGAGGGACTAGCGGGAGGTCTCCCTCCGAGCAGTACTTC
cdr3_aa: CASSRGTSGRSPSEQYF
j_call: TRBJ2-7
cdr3_length: 17
clone_size: -
d_call: TRBD2
v_call: TRBV9

cdr3_nt: TGTGCCAGCGAGGGGGGCGGAAGGGCCTTCCAAGAGACCCAGTACTTC
cdr3_aa: CASEGGGRAFQETQYF
j_call: TRBJ2-5
cdr3_length: 16
clone_size: -
d_call: -
v_call: TRBV6-4